The rows below give T cell receptor beta chains drawn from one sample of a study of blood T cells in healthy people across ages. One entry per CDR3 protein results from TCRdb running MiXCR on the 5' RACE reads. Of 1.8 million or so distinct CDR3 sequences listed, 35% to 50% are singletons. The sample consisted of blood. The receptors come from a human donor in good health. CDR3s leave out the opening cysteine and the closing phenylalanine or tryptophan. Expanded clones are given a class, and other clones once, few, many or no size at all.

CDR3 | V | size | J
ASSLEPYNEQY | TRBV7-2 | . | .
ASSIPGQGYNEQF | TRBV28 | few | TRBJ2-1
ASLGLGDLNTEAF | TRBV6-1 | . | TRBJ1-1
ASSFRDRDPQPQH | TRBV7-2 | . | TRBJ1-5
ASSLDNRGIGYGYT | TRBV12-3/TRBV12-4 | once | TRBJ1-2
ASSQEVVGGGYT | TRBV4-3 | . | TRBJ1-2
ASSQDHVSNQPQH | TRBV4-3 | . | TRBJ1-5
ASSQGVGEGVTEAF | TRBV3-1 | . | TRBJ1-1
SVSPGTGFDQPQH | TRBV29-1 | many | TRBJ1-5
ASSFGGLVGETQY | TRBV7-9 | . | TRBJ2-5
ASSQHTGTGLSYEQY | TRBV4-3 | . | TRBJ2-7
ASSPRREKESPLH | TRBV28 | . | TRBJ1-6
AISTSGTEAF | TRBV10-3 | many | TRBJ1-1
ASSRGEGTDTQY | TRBV5-1 | . | TRBJ2-3
ATSGRHTQY | TRBV24-1 | few | TRBJ2-3
ASSSTGMTYEQH | TRBV28 | once | TRBJ2-7
SARAGGFRDSPLH | TRBV20-1 | . | TRBJ1-6
ASSLVPGINYGYT | TRBV5-1 | . | TRBJ1-2
SVESTGGATEAF | TRBV29-1 | few | TRBJ1-1
SVAGQVLYNEQF | TRBV29-1 | few | TRBJ2-1
ASSQVHRDSAYLNTEAF | TRBV3-1 | . | TRBJ1-1
ASRLDSTMNTEAF | TRBV6-4 | . | TRBJ1-1
ASRLAAYYEQY | TRBV28 | few | TRBJ2-7
ASSTPRDRGLGNEQF | TRBV12-3/TRBV12-4 | . | TRBJ2-1
ASSLYSAGLPSSYNEQF | TRBV18 | . | TRBJ2-1
ASSLRSGRYTDTQY | TRBV7-9 | few | TRBJ2-3
ASSLAWDSSYNEQF | TRBV5-5 | many | TRBJ2-1
ASRETGGGFGYT | TRBV7-9 | . | TRBJ1-2
ASSEYRDFGEQF | TRBV7-9 | . | TRBJ2-1
SARDSGFRGGGQETQY | TRBV20-1 | few | TRBJ2-5
SARPASGYYNEQF | TRBV20-1 | few | TRBJ2-1
ASSSNPGQETQY | TRBV7-2 | . | TRBJ2-5
ASSLFVSRGDEQY | TRBV7-2 | . | TRBJ2-7